These 11 T cell receptor beta chains came from one sample sequenced in a study of regulatory T cells in long-lasting Graves disease. Arm-PCR of CDR3 regions and iRepertoire HTBI primers were the basis on which TCR beta libraries were built. One entry per CDR3 protein, called by TCRdb with MiXCR from the multiplex PCR reads. The table shows under 450,000 distinct CDR3 sequences, with 16% occurring only once. Specified time point: newly diagnosed GD, antithyroid drugs for less than 3 months. Generation of the TCR library employed RNA extracted from PBMCs. The data were also submitted as part of a second study, on T cells in Graves' hyperthyroidism and ophthalmopathy.

The specimen was peripheral blood mononuclear cells (PBMCs), collected at new diagnosis, from a patient treated with antithyroid drugs. These receptors were obtained from a woman aged 18-29 years with Graves disease.

This clonotype was observed a few times. J is TRBJ1-1 and V is TRBV6-5; 9 bases line up with TRBD1. With V trimmed by 6 bases and J by 5 bases, 10 bases remained unmatched. This CDR3 comprises 15 residues. CDR1 is MNHEY and CDR2 is SVGAGI in the germline V gene. As DNA, the CDR3 is TGTGCCAGCAGCTACCAGACAGGGGGAAATACTGAAGCTTTCTTT. Protein: CASSYQTGGNTEAFF.

There are many counts of this clonotype. The chain links TRBV9 to TRBJ2-1; the match to TRBD1 covers 10 bases. The junction had 8 bases not matched to a gene; V was cut back by 0 bases and J by 5 bases. Germline loops: CDR1 SGDLS, CDR2 YYNGEE. The CDR3 covers 17 residues. Here the CDR3 reads CASSVGTGGRVDNEQFF. The CDR3, as DNA: TGTGCCAGCAGCGTAGGGACAGGGGGGAGGGTCGACAATGAGCAGTTCTTC.

This clonotype was counted a few times. It may be a read error: a sequence one base away is much more abundant. Lacking the conserved final phenylalanine or tryptophan, this CDR3 likely reflects a read error. The V gene is TRBV20-1, the J gene TRBJ1-2; D uncertain. The length of the CDR3 is 12 residues. Germline CDR1 DFQATT, CDR2 SNEGSKA (reference sequence). The V end lost 6 bases, the J end lost 10 bases, and 18 bases lay between the germline ends. The CDR3 is CSASVNERLYTL. In DNA form, the CDR3 reads TGCAGTGCCTCGGTCAATGAACGCCTCTACACCCTC.

Concerning this clonotype itself: The CDR3 carries no conserved terminal phenylalanine or tryptophan, so it likely arises from a read error. The chain joins TRBV6-1 to TRBJ2-3, with 10 bases that match TRBD2. In germline, CDR1 is MNHNS, CDR2 SASEGT. V was pared by 8 bases and J by 4 bases, with 12 bases of the junction left unmatched. The CDR3 extends over 16 amino acids. Here the CDR3 reads CASSEDVAGGPDTQYL. The CDR3 bases are TGTGCCAGCTCGGAAGATGTAGCGGGAGGTCCAGATACGCAGTATCTT.

The sample holds many counts of this clonotype. This rearrangement joins TRBV7-8 to TRBJ1-5; D is unresolved. Germline V gene lookup returns CDR1 SGHVS and CDR2 FQNEAQ. The CDR3 extends over 12 amino acids. The V gene lost 0 bases and the J gene lost 7 bases, with 4 bases spanning the gap. The CDR3 region is CASSLAIQPQHF. In DNA, the CDR3 is TGTGCCAGCAGCTTAGCCATCCAGCCCCAGCATTTT.

The V and J genes are TRBV12-3 or TRBV12-4 and TRBJ1-5; perhaps TRBD1 as D (5 bases). The V and J ends lost 4 bases and 0 bases respectively, with 13 bases between them. CDR3 length: 16 residues. Written as DNA, the CDR3 is TGTGCCAGCAGTTCAAACGACAGATATAGCAATCAGCCCCAGCATTTT. Translating gives CASSSNDRYSNQPQHF.

With respect to this clonotype: A read error is possible here, since a much larger clone lies one base away. The chain combines TRBV6-2 or TRBV6-3 with TRBJ2-1, with D possibly matching TRBD2 (5 bases). The CDR3 covers 17 residues. Germline-derived CDR1 and CDR2 are MNHEY and SVGEGT. CDR3 bases: TGTGCCTGCAGTTACTCGAGCGGCGGTTTGGGGTACAATGAGCAGTTCTTC. Amino acids: CACSYSSGGLGYNEQFF.

The genes are TRBV20-1 and TRBJ1-2; no clear D gene. Between the trimmed V and J ends, which lost 1 base and 7 bases, there was a span of 13 bases. Germline V lookup: CDR1 DFQATT, CDR2 SNEGSKA (reference sequence). This CDR3 is 13 amino acids long. The chain's CDR3 is CSARVSGPSGYTF. Written as DNA, the CDR3 is TGCAGTGCTAGAGTAAGTGGCCCCAGTGGCTACACCTTC.

This clonotype was counted many times. The V and J genes are TRBV12-3 or TRBV12-4 and TRBJ1-1; possible D gene TRBD1, 5 bases. V was clipped by 6 bases and J by 4 bases, with 12 bases between them. The CDR3 has 13 residues. DNA for the CDR3: TGTGCCAGCAGCCCGGGACTTTCCACTGAAGCTTTCTTT. It translates to CASSPGLSTEAFF.

This chain links TRBV20-1 with TRBJ1-3; D unresolved. CDR1 is DFQATT and CDR2 is SNEGSKA in the germline V gene (reference sequence). The CDR3 contains 13 residues. Trimming shortened V by 3 bases and J by 0 bases, and 6 bases separated the two germline ends. DNA of the CDR3: TGCAGTGCTAGGACGAACTCTGGAAACACCATATATTTT. As protein: CSARTNSGNTIYF.

V and J are TRBV2 and TRBJ1-1; D may be TRBD1 (5 bases). Deletions cut 7 bases from V and 2 bases from J, with 14 bases between. The CDR3 sequence is 14 residues long. Germline assignment: CDR1 SNHLY and CDR2 FYNNEI. The DNA of the CDR3 is TGTGCCAGCACGGGACCCCAGGGAAACACTGAAGCTTTCTTT. Encoded protein: CASTGPQGNTEAFF.